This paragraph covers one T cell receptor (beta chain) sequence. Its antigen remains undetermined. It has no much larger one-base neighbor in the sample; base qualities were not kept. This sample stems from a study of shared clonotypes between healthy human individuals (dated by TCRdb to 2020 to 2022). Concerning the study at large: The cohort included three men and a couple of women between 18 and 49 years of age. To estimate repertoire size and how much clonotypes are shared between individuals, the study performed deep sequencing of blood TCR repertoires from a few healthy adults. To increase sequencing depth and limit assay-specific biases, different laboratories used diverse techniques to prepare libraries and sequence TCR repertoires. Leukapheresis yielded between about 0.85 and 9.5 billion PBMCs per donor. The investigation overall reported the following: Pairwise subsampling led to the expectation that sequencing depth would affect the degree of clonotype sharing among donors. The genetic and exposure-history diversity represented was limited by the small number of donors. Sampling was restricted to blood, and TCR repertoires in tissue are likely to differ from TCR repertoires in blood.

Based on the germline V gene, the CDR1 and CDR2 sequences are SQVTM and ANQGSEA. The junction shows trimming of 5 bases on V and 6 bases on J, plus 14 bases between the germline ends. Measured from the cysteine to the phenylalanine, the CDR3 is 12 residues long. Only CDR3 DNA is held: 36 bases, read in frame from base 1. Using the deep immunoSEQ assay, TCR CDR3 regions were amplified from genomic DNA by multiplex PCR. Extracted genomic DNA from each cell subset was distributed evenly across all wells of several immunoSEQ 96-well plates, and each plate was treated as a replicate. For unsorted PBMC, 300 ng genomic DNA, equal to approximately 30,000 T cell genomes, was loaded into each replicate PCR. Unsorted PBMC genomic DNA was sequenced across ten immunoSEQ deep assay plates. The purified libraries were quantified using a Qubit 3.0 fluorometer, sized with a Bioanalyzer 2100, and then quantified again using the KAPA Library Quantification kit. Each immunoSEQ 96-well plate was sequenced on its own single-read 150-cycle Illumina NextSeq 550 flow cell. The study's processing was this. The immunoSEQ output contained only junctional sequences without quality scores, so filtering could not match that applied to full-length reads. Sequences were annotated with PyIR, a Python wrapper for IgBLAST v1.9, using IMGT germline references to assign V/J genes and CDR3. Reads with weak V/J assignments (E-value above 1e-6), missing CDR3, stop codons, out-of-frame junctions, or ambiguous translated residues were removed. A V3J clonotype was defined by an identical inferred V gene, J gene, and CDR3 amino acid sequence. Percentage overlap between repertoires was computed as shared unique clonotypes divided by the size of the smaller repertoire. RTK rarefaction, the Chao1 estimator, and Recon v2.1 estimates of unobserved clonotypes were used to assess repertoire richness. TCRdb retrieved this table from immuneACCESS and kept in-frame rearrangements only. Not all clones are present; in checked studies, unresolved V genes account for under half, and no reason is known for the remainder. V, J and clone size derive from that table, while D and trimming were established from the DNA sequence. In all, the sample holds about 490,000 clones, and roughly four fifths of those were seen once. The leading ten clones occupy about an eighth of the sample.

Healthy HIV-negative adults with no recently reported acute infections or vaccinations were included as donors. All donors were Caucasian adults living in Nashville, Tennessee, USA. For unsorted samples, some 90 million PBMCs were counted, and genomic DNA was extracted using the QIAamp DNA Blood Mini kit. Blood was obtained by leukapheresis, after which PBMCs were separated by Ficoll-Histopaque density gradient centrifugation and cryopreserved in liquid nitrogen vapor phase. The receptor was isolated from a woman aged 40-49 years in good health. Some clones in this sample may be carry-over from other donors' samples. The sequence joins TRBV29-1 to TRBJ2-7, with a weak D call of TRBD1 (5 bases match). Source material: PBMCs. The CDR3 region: CSVFQGNAEQYF. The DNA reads TGCAGCGTTTTCCAGGGTAATGCCGAGCAGTACTTC.